These T cell receptor beta chains were read from a single sample in a study of identical twins. TCRdb re-derived calls from the 5' RACE reads in MiXCR, one entry per CDR3 protein. This sample yields around 450,000 distinct CDR3 sequences, of which 12% to 15% are seen a single time; over 0.5% belongs to the top ten. These data are also associated with another study on yellow fever vaccine responses in identical twins.

Sequenced material: CD4+ T cells sorted from blood. The receptor source for this set is a woman aged 18-29 years in good health. CDR3s include the opening cysteine and the closing phenylalanine or tryptophan. A D gene is named only where the DNA matches it firmly. Not all rows give a size; the values are once, few, many and, for expanded clones, a class.

d_call: -
v_call: TRBV27
j_call: TRBJ2-2
cdr3_length: 16
clone_size: -
cdr3_aa: CASSFWQGGGTGELFF
cdr3_nt: TGTGCCAGCAGTTTCTGGCAGGGAGGAGGGACCGGGGAGCTGTTTTTT

d_call: -
v_call: TRBV18
j_call: TRBJ2-1
cdr3_length: 15
clone_size: -
cdr3_aa: CASSDVVAPNNEQFF
cdr3_nt: TGTGCCAGCTCAGACGTCGTAGCTCCCAACAATGAGCAGTTCTTC

d_call: TRBD1
v_call: TRBV5-1
j_call: TRBJ2-7
cdr3_length: 15
clone_size: few
cdr3_aa: CASSYQPGQGAEQYF
cdr3_nt: TGCGCCAGCAGCTACCAACCGGGACAGGGTGCCGAGCAGTACTTC

d_call: TRBD2
v_call: TRBV3-1
j_call: TRBJ2-5
cdr3_length: 20
clone_size: few
cdr3_aa: CASSKASTGRVAGVQETQYF
cdr3_nt: TGTGCCAGCAGCAAGGCCTCCACCGGGAGGGTAGCGGGGGTACAAGAGACCCAGTACTTC

d_call: -
v_call: TRBV15
j_call: TRBJ2-6
cdr3_length: 16
clone_size: few
cdr3_aa: CATSRDPVSGANVLTF
cdr3_nt: TGTGCCACCAGCAGAGATCCAGTCTCTGGGGCCAACGTCCTGACTTTC

d_call: TRBD1
v_call: TRBV5-1
j_call: TRBJ1-2
cdr3_length: 14
clone_size: few
cdr3_aa: CASSLDGQGYGYTF
cdr3_nt: TGCGCCAGCAGCTTGGACGGACAGGGTTATGGCTACACCTTC

d_call: -
v_call: TRBV29-1
j_call: TRBJ2-3
cdr3_length: 8
clone_size: -
cdr3_aa: CSVDTQYF
cdr3_nt: TGCAGCGTTGATACGCAGTATTTT

d_call: TRBD1
v_call: TRBV12-3/TRBV12-4
j_call: TRBJ1-1
cdr3_length: 15
clone_size: many
cdr3_aa: CASSLPGGLGTEAFF
cdr3_nt: TGTGCCAGCAGCCTACCAGGGGGTTTGGGCACTGAAGCTTTCTTT

d_call: -
v_call: TRBV7-9
j_call: TRBJ2-1
cdr3_length: 13
clone_size: -
cdr3_aa: CASSFDGQGEQFF
cdr3_nt: TGTGCCAGCAGCTTTGACGGGCAGGGTGAGCAGTTCTTC

d_call: TRBD1
v_call: TRBV11-3
j_call: TRBJ2-7
cdr3_length: 13
clone_size: -
cdr3_aa: CASSIQGTGEQYF
cdr3_nt: TGTGCCAGCAGCATACAGGGGACGGGGGAGCAGTACTTC

d_call: TRBD1
v_call: TRBV28
j_call: TRBJ2-6
cdr3_length: 17
clone_size: -
cdr3_aa: CASSSGTGGTGANVLTF
cdr3_nt: TGTGCCAGCAGCTCCGGGACAGGGGGTACTGGGGCCAACGTCCTGACTTTC

d_call: -
v_call: TRBV6-1
j_call: TRBJ2-1
cdr3_length: 14
clone_size: few
cdr3_aa: CASSEGRGNNEQFF
cdr3_nt: TGTGCCAGCAGTGAAGGACGGGGTAACAATGAGCAGTTCTTC